This T cell receptor beta chain appears in the sequencing data of a study of blood T cell repertoires in COVID-19. Turning to the study itself: Italy, Spain and the United States were the sources of the convalescent and acute COVID-19 samples. In each case, the material was cDNA or gDNA derived from T cells, B-cell-depleted T cells, or PBMCs.

CDR1 and CDR2 (germline): LGHNA, YSLEER. V lost 0 bases, J lost 5 bases, and 19 bases lay in between. CDR3 length: 17 residues. Assay used: immunoSEQ multiplex PCR; TCRdb lists only in-frame clones, some missing. Among approximately 250,000 clones, 88% were seen once, and the ten largest hold over 1%. The age range of participants was about 18 to 95 years, with residence in about 25 US areas. Cohorts were determined from participant-reported clinical history. The TCR sequence derives from a woman aged 40 to 50 with acute COVID-19. Source material: PBMCs or T cells enriched from blood (not recorded which). The chain employs TRBV4-3 and TRBJ1-2, with D possibly TRBD1 on 5 matching bases. CDR3 sequence reads: CASSQDLTDSFVYGYTF. Written as DNA, the CDR3 is TGCGCCAGCAGCCAAGATCTTACCGACAGCTTCGTTTATGGCTACACCTTC.